This T cell receptor (beta chain) originates from a study of blood T cell repertoires in COVID-19. Sequencing used immunoSEQ multiplex PCR; TCRdb keeps in-frame clones, though not all of them. This repertoire shows about 280,000 clones, around 88% found once; its top ten account for about 6.1%. Germline V gives CDR1 KGHSH, CDR2 LQKENI. This CDR3 contains 19 residues. The trim removed 1 base at V and 0 bases at J, leaving 10 bases unmatched. The receptor's source is a woman in her thirties or forties who had recovered from COVID-19. J is TRBJ1-3 and V is TRBV18; TRBD1 agrees at 9 bases. The sequencing sample was made of PBMCs or T cells enriched from blood (not recorded which). In DNA form, the CDR3 reads TGTGCCAGCTCACCACTGGGACAGGGCGTGAGTCGCTCTGGAAACACCATATATTTT. As protein: CASSPLGQGVSRSGNTIYF.